These 4 T cell receptor beta chains came from one sample sequenced in a study of blood T cell repertoires in COVID-19. Profiled with immunoSEQ multiplex PCR; TCRdb holds only in-frame clones, not every one. The table includes 400,000 or so clones, 70% to 90% detected once. The sample comprised peripheral blood. These receptors were taken from a human donor in a cohort sampled during active COVID-19.

This clone was recorded once. The V gene is TRBV27, the J gene TRBJ1-5, with D perhaps TRBD1 (6 bases). The CDR3 consists of 15 residues. V lost 4 bases and J lost 1, with 11 bases in between. The germline V gene has CDR1 MNHEY and CDR2 SMNVEV (reference sequence). Here the CDR3 DNA reads TGTGCCAGCAGTTACGGGGGGGGCAGCAATCAGCCCCAGCATTTT. Translation: CASSYGGGSNQPQHF.

This clone appeared a single time. V gene TRBV19 combines with J gene TRBJ2-1, with TRBD2 as a possible D gene (5 bases). Germline V lookup: CDR1 LNHDA, CDR2 SQIVND (reference sequence). The V and J ends lost 3 bases and 5 bases respectively, with 8 bases between them. This CDR3 contains 13 residues. The CDR3 region is CASSMDFNNEQFF. For the CDR3, the DNA is TGTGCCAGTAGTATGGACTTCAACAATGAGCAGTTCTTC.

The CDR3 DNA sequence: TGTGCCCCACTAGGAGGTGGTACGCAGTATTTT. This translates into CAPLGGGTQYF. This chain links TRBV30 with TRBJ2-3, with D perhaps TRBD2 (5 bases). The CDR3 spans 11 residues. Trimming removed 8 bases at V and 8 bases at J, with 14 bases between. Per the germline V gene, CDR1 is GTSNPN and CDR2 is SVGIG (reference sequence). The variable domain in full, completed from reference TRBV30 and TRBJ2-3, reads SQTIHQWPATLVQPVGSPLSLECTVEGTSNPNLYWYRQAAGRGLQLLFYSVGIGQISSEVPQNLSASRPQDRQFILSSKKLLLSDSGFYLCAPLGGGTQYFGPGTRLTVL.

The chain carries TRBV2 and TRBJ1-2; D perhaps matches TRBD1 (5 bases). V lost 8 bases and J 8 bases, leaving 21 bases between the germline ends. Germline values: CDR1 SNHLY, CDR2 FYNNEI. The CDR3 sequence is 14 residues long. CDR3: CASGGDPKVRGYTF. CDR3 sequence (DNA): TGTGCCAGCGGGGGGGACCCTAAGGTGCGGGGCTACACCTTC.